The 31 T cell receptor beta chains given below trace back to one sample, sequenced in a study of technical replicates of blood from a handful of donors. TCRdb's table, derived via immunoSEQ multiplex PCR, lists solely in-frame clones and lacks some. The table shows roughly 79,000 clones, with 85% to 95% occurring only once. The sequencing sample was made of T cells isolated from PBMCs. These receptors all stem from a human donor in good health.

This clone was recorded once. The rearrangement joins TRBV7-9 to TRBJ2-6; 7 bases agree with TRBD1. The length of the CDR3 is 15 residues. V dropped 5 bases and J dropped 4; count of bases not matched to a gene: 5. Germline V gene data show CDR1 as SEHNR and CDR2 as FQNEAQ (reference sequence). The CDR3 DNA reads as TGTGCCAGCAGCCTAACAGGGGTCGGGGCCAACGTCCTGACTTTC. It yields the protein CASSLTGVGANVLTF.

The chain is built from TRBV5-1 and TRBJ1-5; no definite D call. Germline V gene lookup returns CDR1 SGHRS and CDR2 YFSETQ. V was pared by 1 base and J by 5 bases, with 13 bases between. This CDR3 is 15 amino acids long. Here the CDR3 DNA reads TGCGCCAGCAGCTTGCGCCAACTCCCACATCAGCCCCAGCATTTT. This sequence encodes CASSLRQLPHQPQHF.

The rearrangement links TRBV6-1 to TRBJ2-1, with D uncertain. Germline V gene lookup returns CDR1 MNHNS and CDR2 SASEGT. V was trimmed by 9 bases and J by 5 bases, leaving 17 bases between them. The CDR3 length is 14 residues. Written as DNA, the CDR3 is TGTGCCAGTTCAGAGGAGTTTCGGAACAATGAGCAGTTCTTC. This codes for CASSEEFRNNEQFF.

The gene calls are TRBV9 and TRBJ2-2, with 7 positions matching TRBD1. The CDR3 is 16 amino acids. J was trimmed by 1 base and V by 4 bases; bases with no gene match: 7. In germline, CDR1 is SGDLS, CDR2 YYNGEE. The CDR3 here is CASSPRGQWNTGELFF. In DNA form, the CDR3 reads TGTGCCAGCAGCCCTCGGGGACAGTGGAACACCGGGGAGCTGTTTTTT.

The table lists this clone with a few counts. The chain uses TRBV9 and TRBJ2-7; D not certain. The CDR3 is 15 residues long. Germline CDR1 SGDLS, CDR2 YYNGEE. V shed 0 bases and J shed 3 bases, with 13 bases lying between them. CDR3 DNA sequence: TGTGCCAGCAGCGTAGCTGTCGGAGAGATCTACGAGCAGTACTTC. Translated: CASSVAVGEIYEQYF.

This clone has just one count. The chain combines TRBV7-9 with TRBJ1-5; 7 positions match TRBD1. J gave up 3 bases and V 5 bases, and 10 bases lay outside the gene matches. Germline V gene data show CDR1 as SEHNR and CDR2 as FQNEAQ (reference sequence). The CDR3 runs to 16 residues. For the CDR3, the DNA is TGTGCCAGCAGCCCCGGGACAGCCTCCTACAATCAGCCCCAGCATTTT. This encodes CASSPGTASYNQPQHF.

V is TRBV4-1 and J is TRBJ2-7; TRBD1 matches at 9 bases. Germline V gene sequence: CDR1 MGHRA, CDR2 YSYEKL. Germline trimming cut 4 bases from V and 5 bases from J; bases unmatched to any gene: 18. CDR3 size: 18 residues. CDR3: CASSLEFQTGTGPNEQYF. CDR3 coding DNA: TGCGCCAGCAGCCTCGAATTCCAAACCGGGACAGGGCCCAACGAGCAGTACTTC.

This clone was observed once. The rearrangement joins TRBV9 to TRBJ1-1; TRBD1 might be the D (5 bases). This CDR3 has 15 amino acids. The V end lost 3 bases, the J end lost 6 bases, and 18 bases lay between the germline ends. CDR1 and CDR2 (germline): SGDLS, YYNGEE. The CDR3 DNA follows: TGTGCCAGCAGCGGTCCGGCAGGGAAGGGCGCTGAAGCTTTCTTT. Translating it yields CASSGPAGKGAEAFF.

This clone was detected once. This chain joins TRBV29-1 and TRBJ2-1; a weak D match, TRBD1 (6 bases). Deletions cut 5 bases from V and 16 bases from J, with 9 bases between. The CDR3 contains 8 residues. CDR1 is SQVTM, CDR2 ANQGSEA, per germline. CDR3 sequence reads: CSVPGVFF. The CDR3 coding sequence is TGCAGCGTTCCAGGGGTATTCTTC.

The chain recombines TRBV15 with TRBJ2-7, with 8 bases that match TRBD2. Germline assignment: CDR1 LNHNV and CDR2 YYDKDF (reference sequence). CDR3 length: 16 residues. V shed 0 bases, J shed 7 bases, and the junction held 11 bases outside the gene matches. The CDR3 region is CATSRDWVAGSGEQYF. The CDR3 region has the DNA TGTGCCACCAGCAGAGATTGGGTAGCGGGATCGGGTGAGCAGTACTTC. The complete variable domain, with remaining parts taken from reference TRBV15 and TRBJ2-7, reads DAMVIQNPRYQVTQFGKPVTLSCSQTLNHNVMYWYQQKSSQAPKLLFHYYDKDFNNEADTPDNFQSRRPNTSFCFLDIRSPGLGDTAMYLCATSRDWVAGSGEQYFGPGTRLTVT.

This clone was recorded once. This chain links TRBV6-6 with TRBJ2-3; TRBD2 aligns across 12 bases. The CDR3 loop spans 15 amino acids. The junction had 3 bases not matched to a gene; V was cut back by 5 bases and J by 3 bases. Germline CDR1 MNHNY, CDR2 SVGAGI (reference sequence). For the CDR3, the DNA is TGTGCCAGCAGTCTAGCGGGAGGGTGGACAGATACGCAGTATTTT. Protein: CASSLAGGWTDTQYF.

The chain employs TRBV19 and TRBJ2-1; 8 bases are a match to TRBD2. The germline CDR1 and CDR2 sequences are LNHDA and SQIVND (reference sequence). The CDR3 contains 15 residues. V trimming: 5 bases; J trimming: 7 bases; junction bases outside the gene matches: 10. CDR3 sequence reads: CASSSNGRAFNEQFF. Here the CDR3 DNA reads TGTGCCAGTAGTTCAAACGGGAGGGCCTTTAATGAGCAGTTCTTC.

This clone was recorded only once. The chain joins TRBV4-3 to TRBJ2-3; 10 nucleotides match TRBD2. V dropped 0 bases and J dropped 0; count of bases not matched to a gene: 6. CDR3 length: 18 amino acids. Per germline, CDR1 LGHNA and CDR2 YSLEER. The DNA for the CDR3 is TGCGCCAGCAGCCAAGATGGGACTAGCGACCCTAGCACAGATACGCAGTATTTT. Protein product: CASSQDGTSDPSTDTQYF.

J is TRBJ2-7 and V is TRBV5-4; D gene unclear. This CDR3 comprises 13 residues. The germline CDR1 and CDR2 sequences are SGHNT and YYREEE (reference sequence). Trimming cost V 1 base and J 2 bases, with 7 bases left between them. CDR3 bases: TGTGCCAGCAGCTTGAGTCCTACCTACGAGCAGTACTTC. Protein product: CASSLSPTYEQYF.

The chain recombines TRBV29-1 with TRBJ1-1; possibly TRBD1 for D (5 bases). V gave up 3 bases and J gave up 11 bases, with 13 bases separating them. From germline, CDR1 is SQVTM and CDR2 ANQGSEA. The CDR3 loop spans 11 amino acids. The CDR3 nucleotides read TGCAGCGTTGAGTGGGCGGACACGGCTTTCTTT. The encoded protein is CSVEWADTAFF. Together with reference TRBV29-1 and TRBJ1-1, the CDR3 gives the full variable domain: SAVISQKPSRDICQRGTSLTIQCQVDSQVTMMFWYRQQPGQSLTLIATANQGSEATYESGFVIDKFPISRPNLTFSTLTVSNMSPEDSSIYLCSVEWADTAFFGQGTRLTVV.

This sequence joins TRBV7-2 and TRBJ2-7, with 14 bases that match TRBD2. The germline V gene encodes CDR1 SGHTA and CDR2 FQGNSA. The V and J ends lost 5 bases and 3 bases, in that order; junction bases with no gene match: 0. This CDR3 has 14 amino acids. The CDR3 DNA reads TGTGCCAGCAGCGGACTAGCGGGAGGCTACGAGCAGTACTTC. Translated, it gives CASSGLAGGYEQYF.

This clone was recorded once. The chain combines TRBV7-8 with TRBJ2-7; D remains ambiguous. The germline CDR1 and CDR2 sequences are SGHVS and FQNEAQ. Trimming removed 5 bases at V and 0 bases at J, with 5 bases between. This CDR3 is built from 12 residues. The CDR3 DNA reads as TGTGCCAGCAGCCACAGCTCCTACGAGCAGTACTTC. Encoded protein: CASSHSSYEQYF.

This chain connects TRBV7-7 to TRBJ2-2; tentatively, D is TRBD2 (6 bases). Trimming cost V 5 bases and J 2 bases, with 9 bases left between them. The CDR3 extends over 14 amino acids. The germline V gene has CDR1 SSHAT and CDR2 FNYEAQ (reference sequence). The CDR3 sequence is CASSPGLNTGELFF. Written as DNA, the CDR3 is TGTGCCAGCAGCCCGGGACTTAACACCGGGGAGCTGTTTTTT. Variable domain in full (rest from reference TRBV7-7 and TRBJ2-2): GAGVSQSPRYKVTKRGQDVTLRCDPISSHATLYWYQQALGQGPEFLTYFNYEAQPDKSGLPSDRFSAERPEGSISTLTIQRTEQRDSAMYRCASSPGLNTGELFFGEGSRLTVL.

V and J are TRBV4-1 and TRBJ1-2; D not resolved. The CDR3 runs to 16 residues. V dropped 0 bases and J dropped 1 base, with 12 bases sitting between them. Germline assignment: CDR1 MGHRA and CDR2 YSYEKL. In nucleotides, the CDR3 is TGCGCCAGCAGCCAAGAGGGCAGCCGCATTAACTATGGCTACACCTTC. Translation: CASSQEGSRINYGYTF.

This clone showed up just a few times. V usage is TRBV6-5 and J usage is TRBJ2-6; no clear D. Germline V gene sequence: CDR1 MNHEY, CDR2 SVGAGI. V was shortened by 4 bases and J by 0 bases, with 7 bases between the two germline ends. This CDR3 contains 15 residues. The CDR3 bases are TGTGCCAGCAGTTGGCGGTCCTCTGGGGCCAACGTCCTGACTTTC. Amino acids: CASSWRSSGANVLTF.

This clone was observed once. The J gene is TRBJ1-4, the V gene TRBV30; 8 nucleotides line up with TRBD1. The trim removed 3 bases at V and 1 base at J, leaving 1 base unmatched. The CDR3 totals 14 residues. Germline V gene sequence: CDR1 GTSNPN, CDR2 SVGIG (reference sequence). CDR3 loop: CAWSTGGTNEKLFF. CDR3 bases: TGTGCCTGGAGCACAGGGGGAACTAATGAAAAACTGTTTTTT.

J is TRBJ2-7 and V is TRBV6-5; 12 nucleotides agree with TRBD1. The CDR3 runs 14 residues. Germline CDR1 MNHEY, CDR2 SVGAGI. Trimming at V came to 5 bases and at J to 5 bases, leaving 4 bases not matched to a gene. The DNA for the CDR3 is TGTGCCAGCAGTCTCGGGACAGGGGGCCACGAGCAGTACTTC. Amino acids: CASSLGTGGHEQYF.

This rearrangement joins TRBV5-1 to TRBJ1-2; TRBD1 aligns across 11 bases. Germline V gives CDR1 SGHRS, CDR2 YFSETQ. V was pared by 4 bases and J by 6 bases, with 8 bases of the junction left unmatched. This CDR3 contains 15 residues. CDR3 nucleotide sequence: TGCGCCAGCAGCCAGGGGACAGGGGGTTCAAATGGCTACACCTTC. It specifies CASSQGTGGSNGYTF.

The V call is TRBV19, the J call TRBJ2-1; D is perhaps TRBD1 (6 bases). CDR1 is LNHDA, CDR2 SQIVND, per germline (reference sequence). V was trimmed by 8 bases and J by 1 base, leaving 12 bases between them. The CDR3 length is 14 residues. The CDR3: CASCPGDSYNEQFF. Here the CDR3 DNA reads TGTGCCAGTTGCCCAGGGGATTCCTACAATGAGCAGTTCTTC.

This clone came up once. CDR3 loop: CASSQVMGQDTGYTF. The CDR3 DNA is TGCGCCAGCAGCCAAGTTATGGGACAAGATACTGGCTACACCTTC. The chain links TRBV4-1 to TRBJ1-2; D perhaps matches TRBD1 (6 bases). CDR1 is MGHRA and CDR2 is YSYEKL in the germline V gene. The V end lost 1 base, the J end lost 7 bases, and 16 bases lay between the germline ends. The length of the CDR3 is 15 residues.

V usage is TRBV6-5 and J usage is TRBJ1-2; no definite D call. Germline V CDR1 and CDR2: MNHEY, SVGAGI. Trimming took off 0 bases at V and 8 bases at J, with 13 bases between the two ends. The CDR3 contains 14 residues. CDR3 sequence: CASSYSGRPGGYTF. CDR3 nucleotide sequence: TGTGCCAGCAGTTACTCCGGCCGCCCGGGGGGCTACACCTTC.

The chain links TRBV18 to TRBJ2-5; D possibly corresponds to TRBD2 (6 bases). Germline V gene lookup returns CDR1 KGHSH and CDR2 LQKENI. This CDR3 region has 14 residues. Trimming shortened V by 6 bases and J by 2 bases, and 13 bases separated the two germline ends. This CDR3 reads CASSRNRGQETQYF. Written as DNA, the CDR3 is TGTGCCAGCTCGCGCAACCGGGGGCAAGAGACCCAGTACTTC.

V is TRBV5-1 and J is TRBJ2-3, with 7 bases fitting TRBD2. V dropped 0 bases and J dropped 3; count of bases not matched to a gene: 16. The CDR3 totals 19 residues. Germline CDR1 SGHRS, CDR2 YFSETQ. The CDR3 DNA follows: TGCGCCAGCAGCTTGGTCCCATGGGACGGGAGGCCTGGAACAGATACGCAGTATTTT. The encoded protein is CASSLVPWDGRPGTDTQYF. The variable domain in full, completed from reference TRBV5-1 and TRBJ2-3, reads KAGVTQTPRYLIKTRGQQVTLSCSPISGHRSVSWYQQTPGQGLQFLFEYFSETQRNKGNFPGRFSGRQFSNSRSEMNVSTLELGDSALYLCASSLVPWDGRPGTDTQYFGPGTRLTVL.

The CDR3 DNA follows: TGTGCCAGCAGCTCAGCGGGGGCTTACACTGAAGCTTTCTTT. Translating it yields CASSSAGAYTEAFF. This chain connects TRBV7-6 to TRBJ1-1; a possible D gene is TRBD1 (6 bases). V lost 4 bases, J lost 3 bases, and 12 bases lay in between. CDR3 length: 14 residues. CDR1 is SGHVS, CDR2 FNYEAQ, per germline.

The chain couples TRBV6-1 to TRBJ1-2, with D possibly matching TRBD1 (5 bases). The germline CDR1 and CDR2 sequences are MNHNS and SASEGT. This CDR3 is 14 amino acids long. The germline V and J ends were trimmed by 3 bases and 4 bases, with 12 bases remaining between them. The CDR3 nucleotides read TGTGCCAGCAGTGATTCAGGGTTTCTCTATGGCTACACCTTC. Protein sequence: CASSDSGFLYGYTF.

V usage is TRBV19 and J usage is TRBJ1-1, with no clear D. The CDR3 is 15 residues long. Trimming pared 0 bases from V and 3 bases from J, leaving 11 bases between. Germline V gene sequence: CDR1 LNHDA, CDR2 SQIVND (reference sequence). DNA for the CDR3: TGTGCCAGTAGTATAGAACCGGGATTTTACACTGAAGCTTTCTTT. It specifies CASSIEPGFYTEAFF.